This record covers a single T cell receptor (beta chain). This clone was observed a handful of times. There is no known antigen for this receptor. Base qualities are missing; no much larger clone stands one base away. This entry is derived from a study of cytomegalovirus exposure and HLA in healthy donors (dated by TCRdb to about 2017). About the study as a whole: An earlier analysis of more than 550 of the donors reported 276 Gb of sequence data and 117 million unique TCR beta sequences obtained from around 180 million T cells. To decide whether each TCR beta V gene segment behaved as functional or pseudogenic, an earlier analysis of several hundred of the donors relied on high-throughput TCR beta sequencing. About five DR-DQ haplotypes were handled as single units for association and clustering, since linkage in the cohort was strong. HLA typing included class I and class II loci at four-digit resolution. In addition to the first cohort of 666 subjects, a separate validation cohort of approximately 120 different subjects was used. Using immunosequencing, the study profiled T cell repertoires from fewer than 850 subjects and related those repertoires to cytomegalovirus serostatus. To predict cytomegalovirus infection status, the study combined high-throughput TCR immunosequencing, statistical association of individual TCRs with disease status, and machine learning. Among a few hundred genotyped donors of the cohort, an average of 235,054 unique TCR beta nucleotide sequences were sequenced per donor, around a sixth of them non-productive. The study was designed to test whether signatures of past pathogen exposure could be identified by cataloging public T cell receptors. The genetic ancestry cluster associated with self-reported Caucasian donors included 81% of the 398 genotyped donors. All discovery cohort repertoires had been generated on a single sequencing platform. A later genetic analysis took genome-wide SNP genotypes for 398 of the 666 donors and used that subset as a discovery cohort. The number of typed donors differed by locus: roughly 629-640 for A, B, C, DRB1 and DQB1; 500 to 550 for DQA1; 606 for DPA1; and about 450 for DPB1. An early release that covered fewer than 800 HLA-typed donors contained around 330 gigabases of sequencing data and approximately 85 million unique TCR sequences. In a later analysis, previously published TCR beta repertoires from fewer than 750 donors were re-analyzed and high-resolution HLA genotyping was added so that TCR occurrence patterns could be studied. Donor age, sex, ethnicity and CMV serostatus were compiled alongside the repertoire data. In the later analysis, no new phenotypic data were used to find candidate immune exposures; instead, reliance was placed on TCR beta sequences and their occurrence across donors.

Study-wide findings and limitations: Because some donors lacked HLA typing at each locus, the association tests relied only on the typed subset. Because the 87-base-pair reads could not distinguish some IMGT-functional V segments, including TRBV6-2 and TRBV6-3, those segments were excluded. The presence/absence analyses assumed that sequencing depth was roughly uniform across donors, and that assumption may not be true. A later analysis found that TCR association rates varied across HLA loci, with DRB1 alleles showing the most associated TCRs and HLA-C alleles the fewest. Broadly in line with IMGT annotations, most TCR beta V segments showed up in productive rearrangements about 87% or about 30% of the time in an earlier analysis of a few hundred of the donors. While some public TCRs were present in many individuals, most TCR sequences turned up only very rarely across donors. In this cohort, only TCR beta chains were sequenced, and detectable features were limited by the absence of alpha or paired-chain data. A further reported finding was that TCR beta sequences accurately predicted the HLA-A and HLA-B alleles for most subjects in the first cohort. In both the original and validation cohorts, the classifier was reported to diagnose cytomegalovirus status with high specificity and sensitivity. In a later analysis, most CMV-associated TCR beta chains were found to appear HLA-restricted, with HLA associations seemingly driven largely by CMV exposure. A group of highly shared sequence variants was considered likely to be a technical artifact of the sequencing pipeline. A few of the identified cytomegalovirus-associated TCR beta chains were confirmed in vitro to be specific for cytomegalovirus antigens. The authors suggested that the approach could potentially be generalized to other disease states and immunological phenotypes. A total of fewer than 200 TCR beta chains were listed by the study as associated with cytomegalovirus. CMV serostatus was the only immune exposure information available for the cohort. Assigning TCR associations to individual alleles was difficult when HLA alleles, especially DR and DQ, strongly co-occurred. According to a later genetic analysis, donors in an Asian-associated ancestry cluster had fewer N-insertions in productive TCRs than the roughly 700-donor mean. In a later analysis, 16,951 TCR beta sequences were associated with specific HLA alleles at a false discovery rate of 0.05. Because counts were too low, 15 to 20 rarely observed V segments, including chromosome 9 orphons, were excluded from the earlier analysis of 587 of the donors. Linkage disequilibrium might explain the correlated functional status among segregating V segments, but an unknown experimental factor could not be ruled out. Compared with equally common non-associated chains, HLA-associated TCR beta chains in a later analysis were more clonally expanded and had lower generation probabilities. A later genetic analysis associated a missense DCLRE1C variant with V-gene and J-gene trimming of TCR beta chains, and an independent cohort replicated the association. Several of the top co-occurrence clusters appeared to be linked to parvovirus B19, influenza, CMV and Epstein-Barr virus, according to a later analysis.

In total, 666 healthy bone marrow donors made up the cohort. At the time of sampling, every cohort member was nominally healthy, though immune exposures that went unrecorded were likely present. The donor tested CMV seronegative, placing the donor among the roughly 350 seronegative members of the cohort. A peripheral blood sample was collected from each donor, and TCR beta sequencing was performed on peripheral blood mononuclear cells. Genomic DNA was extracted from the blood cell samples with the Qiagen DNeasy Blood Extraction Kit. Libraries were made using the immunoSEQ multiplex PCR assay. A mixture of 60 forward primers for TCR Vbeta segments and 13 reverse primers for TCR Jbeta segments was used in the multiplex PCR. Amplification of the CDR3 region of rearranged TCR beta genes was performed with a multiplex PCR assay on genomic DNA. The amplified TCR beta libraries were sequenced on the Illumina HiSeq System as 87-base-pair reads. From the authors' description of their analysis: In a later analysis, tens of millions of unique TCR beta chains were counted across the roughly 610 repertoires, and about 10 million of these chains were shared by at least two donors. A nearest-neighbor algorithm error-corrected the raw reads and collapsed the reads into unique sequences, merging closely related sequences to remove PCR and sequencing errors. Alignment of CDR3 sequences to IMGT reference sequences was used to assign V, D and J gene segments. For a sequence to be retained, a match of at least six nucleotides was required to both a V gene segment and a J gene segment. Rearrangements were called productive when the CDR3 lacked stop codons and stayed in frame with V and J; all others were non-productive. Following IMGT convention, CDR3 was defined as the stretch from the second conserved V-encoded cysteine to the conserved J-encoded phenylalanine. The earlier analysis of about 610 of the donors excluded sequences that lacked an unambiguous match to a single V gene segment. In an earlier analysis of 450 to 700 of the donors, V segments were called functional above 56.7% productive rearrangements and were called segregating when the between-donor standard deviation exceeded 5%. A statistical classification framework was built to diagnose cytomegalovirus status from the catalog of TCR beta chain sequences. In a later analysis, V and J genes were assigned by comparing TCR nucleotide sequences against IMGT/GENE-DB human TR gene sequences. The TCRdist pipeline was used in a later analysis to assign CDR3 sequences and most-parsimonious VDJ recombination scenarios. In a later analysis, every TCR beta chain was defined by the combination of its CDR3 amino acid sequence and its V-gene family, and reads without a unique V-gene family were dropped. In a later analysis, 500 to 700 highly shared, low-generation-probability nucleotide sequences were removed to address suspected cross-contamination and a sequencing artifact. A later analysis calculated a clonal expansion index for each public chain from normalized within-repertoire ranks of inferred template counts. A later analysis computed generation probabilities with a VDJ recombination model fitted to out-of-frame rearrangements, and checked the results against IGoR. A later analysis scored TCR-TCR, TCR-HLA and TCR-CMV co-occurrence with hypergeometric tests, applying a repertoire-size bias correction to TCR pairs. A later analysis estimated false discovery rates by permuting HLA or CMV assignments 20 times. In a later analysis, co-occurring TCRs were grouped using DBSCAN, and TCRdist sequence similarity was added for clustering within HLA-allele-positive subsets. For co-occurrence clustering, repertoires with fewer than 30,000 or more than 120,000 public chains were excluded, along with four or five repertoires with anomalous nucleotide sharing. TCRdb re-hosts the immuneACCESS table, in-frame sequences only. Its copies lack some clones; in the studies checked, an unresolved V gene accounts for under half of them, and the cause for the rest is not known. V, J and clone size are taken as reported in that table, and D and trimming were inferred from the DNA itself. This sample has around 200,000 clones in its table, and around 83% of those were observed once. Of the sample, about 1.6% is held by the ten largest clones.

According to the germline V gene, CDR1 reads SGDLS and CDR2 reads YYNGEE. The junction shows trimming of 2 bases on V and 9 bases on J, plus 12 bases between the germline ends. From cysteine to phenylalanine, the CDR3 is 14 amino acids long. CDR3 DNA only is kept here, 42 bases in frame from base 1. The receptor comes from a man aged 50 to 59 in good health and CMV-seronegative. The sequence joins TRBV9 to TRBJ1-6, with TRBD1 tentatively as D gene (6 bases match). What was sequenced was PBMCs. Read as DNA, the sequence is TGTGCCAGCAGCGTGGCACAGGGTGGTTCACCCCTCCACTTT. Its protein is CASSVAQGGSPLHF.